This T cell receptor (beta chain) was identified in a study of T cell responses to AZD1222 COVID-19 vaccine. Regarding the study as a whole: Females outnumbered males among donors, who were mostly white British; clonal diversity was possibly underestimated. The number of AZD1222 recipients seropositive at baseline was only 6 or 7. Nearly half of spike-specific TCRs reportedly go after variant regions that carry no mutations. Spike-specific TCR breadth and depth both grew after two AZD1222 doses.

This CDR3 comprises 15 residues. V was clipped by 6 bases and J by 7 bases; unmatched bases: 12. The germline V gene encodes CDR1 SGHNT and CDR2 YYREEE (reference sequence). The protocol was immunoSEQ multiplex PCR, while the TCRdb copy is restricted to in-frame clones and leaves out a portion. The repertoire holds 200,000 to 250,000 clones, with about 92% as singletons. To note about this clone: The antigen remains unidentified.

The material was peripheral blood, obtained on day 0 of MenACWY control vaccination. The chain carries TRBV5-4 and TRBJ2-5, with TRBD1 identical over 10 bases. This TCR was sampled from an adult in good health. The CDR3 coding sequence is TGTGCCAGCAAGGTTACAGGGACAGGGGAGGGGACCCAGTACTTC. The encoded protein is CASKVTGTGEGTQYF.